A single sample gave rise to the 12 T cell receptor beta chains below, sequenced in a study of blood T cell repertoires in COVID-19. TCRdb keeps only in-frame clones here, not all; method: immunoSEQ multiplex PCR. The sample lists fewer than 350,000 clones, just over 90% occurring once. Sequencing was done on a sample of PBMCs or T cells enriched from blood (not recorded which). These receptors were obtained from a woman aged 40 to 50 with acute COVID-19.

The chain uses TRBV13 and TRBJ2-7; D perhaps matches TRBD1 (5 bases). The CDR3 totals 13 residues. Germline V gene data show CDR1 as PRHDT and CDR2 as FYEKMQ (reference sequence). Trimming stripped 5 bases from V and 3 bases from J, with 11 bases between. CDR3 loop: CASSLGRGYEQYF. The CDR3 DNA follows: TGTGCCAGCAGCCTTGGTAGGGGCTACGAGCAGTACTTC.

The chain couples TRBV5-1 to TRBJ2-1; the match to TRBD1 covers 10 bases. CDR1 is SGHRS and CDR2 is YFSETQ in the germline V gene. The CDR3 length is 18 residues. J was trimmed by 8 bases and V by 1 base; bases with no gene match: 15. The CDR3 protein is CASSLRLPDRGRGYEQFF. The CDR3 nucleotides are TGCGCCAGCAGCTTGAGGCTACCCGACAGGGGGCGCGGCTATGAGCAGTTCTTC.

The V gene is TRBV6-5, the J gene TRBJ1-2; 8 positions agree with TRBD1. V was clipped by 5 bases and J by 6 bases; unmatched bases: 8. Germline V gene lookup returns CDR1 MNHEY and CDR2 SVGAGI. This CDR3 region has 14 residues. The chain's CDR3 is CASSQLQGADGYTF. The CDR3 DNA sequence: TGTGCCAGCAGTCAACTTCAGGGGGCGGATGGCTACACCTTC.

The rearrangement uses TRBV5-1 and TRBJ2-5; maybe TRBD2 (6 bases). V was cut by 4 bases and J by 5 bases, with 18 bases left in between. Germline CDR1 reads SGHRS; CDR2 reads YFSETQ. The CDR3 consists of 15 residues. In DNA form, the CDR3 reads TGCGCCAGCAGCAGAATGGCGGGGTTGTTGGAGACCCAGTACTTC. This codes for CASSRMAGLLETQYF.

The V and J genes are TRBV13 and TRBJ2-5, with D perhaps TRBD2 (5 bases). The ends were cut back, 0 bases at V and 5 bases at J, with 13 bases in the middle. CDR1 and CDR2 (germline): PRHDT, FYEKMQ (reference sequence). The CDR3 loop spans 15 amino acids. The chain's CDR3 is CASSLGPGSWETQYF. The CDR3 DNA follows: TGTGCCAGCAGCTTAGGGCCGGGGAGTTGGGAGACCCAGTACTTC.

The CDR3 coding sequence is TGTGCCAGCATTGGAGACAGGGGGGGTAATCAGCCCCAGCATTTT. This encodes CASIGDRGGNQPQHF. The J gene is TRBJ1-5, the V gene TRBV2, with 9 bases fitting TRBD1. The V and J ends lost 7 bases and 4 bases, in that order; junction bases with no gene match: 8. From germline, CDR1 is SNHLY and CDR2 FYNNEI. This CDR3 comprises 15 residues.

The chain employs TRBV7-6 and TRBJ2-1, with TRBD2 matching 8 bases. CDR1 is SGHVS and CDR2 is FNYEAQ in the germline V gene. V trimming: 3 bases; J trimming: 2 bases; junction bases outside the gene matches: 3. This CDR3 has 15 amino acids. The CDR3 DNA follows: TGTGCCAGCAGCTTGATTAGCGGGGCCTACAATGAGCAGTTCTTC. Protein product: CASSLISGAYNEQFF.

V and J are TRBV9 and TRBJ2-1; 9 bases line up with TRBD2. This CDR3 is built from 15 residues. In germline, CDR1 is SGDLS, CDR2 YYNGEE. Trimming at V came to 0 bases and at J to 8 bases, leaving 6 bases not matched to a gene. CDR3 sequence reads: CASSVVGSGRYEQFF. DNA of the CDR3: TGTGCCAGCAGCGTAGTGGGTAGCGGGAGATATGAGCAGTTCTTC.

The chain recombines TRBV3-1 (or the pseudogene TRBV3-2) with TRBJ1-3, with a tentative D call TRBD1 (6 bases). Trimming stripped 1 base from V and 0 bases from J, with 7 bases between. CDR3 length equals 15 residues. CDR1 is LGHDT and CDR2 is YNNKEL in the germline V gene (reference sequence). The DNA of the CDR3 is TGTGCCAGCAGCCAAGGGACAGCCTCTGGAAACACCATATATTTT. Its translation: CASSQGTASGNTIYF.

V is TRBV7-8 and J is TRBJ1-5, with D tentatively TRBD1 (6 bases). In germline, CDR1 is SGHVS, CDR2 FQNEAQ. Trimming took 5 bases from V and 2 from J, leaving 13 bases between them. This CDR3 is built from 15 residues. CDR3 DNA: TGTGCCAGCAGCCCCCAGGGGCCGCGCAATCAGCCCCAGCATTTT. Amino acids: CASSPQGPRNQPQHF.

The chain is built from TRBV6-1 and TRBJ1-5; D ambiguous. Germline CDR1 MNHNS, CDR2 SASEGT. V was shortened by 2 bases and J by 0 bases, with 5 bases between the two germline ends. CDR3 length equals 14 residues. The CDR3 region has the DNA TGTGCCAGCAGTGAACATTTTAGCAATCAGCCCCAGCATTTT. This sequence encodes CASSEHFSNQPQHF.

This clone was recorded once. The same CDR3 is also encoded by other DNA sequences in this sample. V gene TRBV5-4 combines with J gene TRBJ2-5; the match to TRBD1 covers 7 bases. The CDR3 is 13 amino acids. After removal of 2 bases from V and 4 bases from J, the junction contained 2 bases not matched to a gene. Germline V gene lookup returns CDR1 SGHNT and CDR2 YYREEE (reference sequence). CDR3 region: CASSLTGVETQYF. CDR3 nucleotide sequence: TGTGCCAGCAGCTTAACAGGGGTAGAGACCCAGTACTTC.